Sequencing of this T cell receptor (beta chain) was carried out in a study of blood T cell repertoires in COVID-19. This table comes from immunoSEQ multiplex PCR, and its TCRdb copy is limited to in-frame clones, with some not included. The data show under 150,000 clones, approximately 88% seen once. Germline V gene lookup returns CDR1 MGHRA and CDR2 YSYEKL. The CDR3 is made up of 17 amino acids. Trimming took off 0 bases at V and 0 bases at J, with 12 bases between the two ends. The origin of this receptor is a human donor in a cohort sampled during active COVID-19. The specimen sequenced was peripheral blood. The chain uses TRBV4-1 and TRBJ1-3; D remains unclear. CDR3: CASSQETPRYSGNTIYF. CDR3 DNA: TGCGCCAGCAGCCAAGAAACCCCCCGGTACTCTGGAAACACCATATATTTT.